This is a list of T cell receptor beta chains from one sample in a study of identical twins. TCRdb analysed the 5' RACE reads with MiXCR anew, one entry per CDR3 protein. The sample has 450,000 or so distinct CDR3 sequences; roughly an eighth are singletons. The sample was also reused in another study, on yellow fever vaccine responses in identical twins.

Sequenced input: CD4+ T cells sorted from blood. These receptors originate from a woman between 18 and 29 years old in good health. The CDR3 runs from the conserved cysteine through the conserved F or W. A D gene is named only where the DNA matches it firmly. Not all rows give a size; the values are once, few, many and, for expanded clones, a class.

V	J	D	size	CDR3	DNA
TRBV7-6	TRBJ2-1	NA	few	CASSLLEGGRGNEQFF	TGTGCCAGCAGCTTATTAGAAGGGGGGAGGGGCAATGAGCAGTTCTTC
TRBV5-1	TRBJ2-7	NA	many	CASSLTGLLYEQYF	TGCGCCAGCAGCTTAACCGGACTACTCTACGAGCAGTACTTC
TRBV12-3/TRBV12-4	TRBJ2-1	NA	few	CASSPPGTSLYNEQFF	TGTGCCAGCAGTCCCCCGGGGACCAGCCTCTACAATGAGCAGTTCTTC
TRBV20-1	TRBJ2-3	TRBD1	few	CSAQTGGAGNTQYF	TGCAGTGCCCAGACAGGGGGCGCGGGTAATACGCAGTATTTT
TRBV10-3	TRBJ1-5	NA	NA	CAISPDGSNQPQHF	TGTGCCATCAGTCCGGACGGGAGCAATCAGCCCCAGCATTTT
TRBV19	TRBJ2-3	NA	NA	CASSKASDTQYF	TGTGCCAGTAGTAAAGCGTCCGATACGCAGTATTTT
TRBV7-9	TRBJ2-7	NA	few	CASSLVGSLNEQYF	TGTGCCAGCAGCTTAGTTGGTAGCTTGAACGAGCAGTACTTC
TRBV10-3	TRBJ2-3	TRBD2	few	CAISESNGRGDTQYF	TGTGCCATCAGTGAGTCGAACGGGAGGGGAGATACGCAGTATTTT
TRBV4-3	TRBJ2-4	NA	NA	CASSRETGIDIQYF	TGCGCCAGCAGCCGAGAAACAGGGATCGACATTCAGTACTTC
TRBV20-1	TRBJ2-5	NA	NA	CSAIVGEATQYF	TGCAGTGCTATAGTAGGGGAAGCGACCCAGTACTTC
TRBV7-3	TRBJ2-1	TRBD1	few	CASSYRGASYNEQFF	TGTGCCAGCAGCTACAGGGGGGCCTCCTACAATGAGCAGTTCTTC
TRBV12-3/TRBV12-4	TRBJ2-5	NA	few	CASSFTGQGEETQYF	TGTGCCAGCAGTTTCACCGGGCAAGGCGAAGAGACCCAGTACTTC
TRBV12-3/TRBV12-4	TRBJ1-2	TRBD1	many	CASSPGTGRASYGYTF	TGTGCCAGCAGTCCCGGGACAGGGAGGGCCTCTTATGGCTACACCTTC
TRBV15	TRBJ1-6	NA	NA	CATSRDPSSNSPLHF	TGTGCCACCAGCAGAGATCCCAGTTCCAATTCACCCCTCCACTTT
TRBV7-3	TRBJ1-6	NA	few	CASSLGDIRNSPLHF	TGTGCCAGCAGCTTAGGGGACATCCGTAATTCACCCCTCCACTTT
TRBV20-1	TRBJ1-1	NA	NA	CSARVAGTRTEAFF	TGCAGTGCTAGAGTGGCGGGAACGCGCACTGAAGCTTTCTTT
TRBV7-9	TRBJ2-1	TRBD2	many	CASSRPPPGLAYNEQFF	TGTGCCAGCAGCCGACCGCCTCCGGGACTAGCCTACAATGAGCAGTTCTTC
TRBV7-8	TRBJ2-1	NA	few	CASSLLVGGGYNEQFF	TGTGCCAGCAGCTTATTAGTGGGGGGCGGTTACAATGAGCAGTTCTTC
TRBV10-3	TRBJ2-3	NA	few	CAISDGTGDTQYF	TGTGCCATCAGTGATGGGACGGGAGATACGCAGTATTTT
TRBV12-3/TRBV12-4	TRBJ2-1	TRBD2	few	CASSLAGLASGNEQFF	TGTGCCAGCAGTTTAGCGGGACTAGCAAGTGGGAATGAGCAGTTCTTC
TRBV25-1	TRBJ2-7	NA	few	CASSDLKARQPYEQYF	TGTGCCAGCAGTGATTTGAAGGCGAGGCAGCCATACGAGCAGTACTTC
TRBV4-3	TRBJ2-3	NA	NA	CASSQDGDWRSTDTQYF	TGCGCCAGCAGCCAAGATGGGGACTGGCGGAGCACAGATACGCAGTATTTT
TRBV5-1	TRBJ2-7	TRBD1	many	CASSSDRVAYEQYF	TGCGCCAGCAGCTCGGACAGGGTGGCCTACGAGCAGTACTTC
TRBV5-1	TRBJ1-6	NA	NA	CASSLIGQSNSPLHF	TGCGCCAGCAGCTTAATAGGACAGAGCAATTCACCCCTCCACTTT
TRBV30	TRBJ2-5	TRBD1	NA	CAWRVPGDRDQETQYF	TGTGCCTGGAGGGTACCCGGGGACAGGGACCAAGAGACCCAGTACTTC
TRBV24-1	TRBJ1-3	NA	many	CATSDSRTAGNTIYF	TGTGCCACCAGTGATTCGCGGACAGCTGGAAACACCATATATTTT
TRBV12-3/TRBV12-4	TRBJ2-5	NA	NA	CASSFYNKETQYF	TGTGCCAGCAGTTTTTATAACAAAGAGACCCAGTACTTC
TRBV20-1	TRBJ2-7	TRBD2	NA	CSARALAGGYEQYF	TGCAGTGCTAGAGCTTTAGCGGGAGGCTACGAGCAGTACTTC
TRBV2	TRBJ1-5	NA	many	CASSSDLGSNQPQHF	TGTGCCAGCAGTTCGGACCTGGGCAGCAATCAGCCCCAGCATTTT
TRBV29-1	TRBJ1-4	NA	NA	CSGGRRGEKLFF	TGCAGCGGGGGACGGCGGGGGGAAAAACTGTTTTTT
TRBV28	TRBJ2-1	TRBD2	NA	CASSLAGATRHEQFF	TGTGCCAGCAGTCTAGCGGGAGCTACGAGGCATGAGCAGTTCTTC
TRBV15	TRBJ2-2	NA	once	CATSRDLGRVVDTGELFF	TGTGCCACCAGCAGAGATCTCGGTAGGGTCGTGGACACCGGGGAGCTGTTTTTT
TRBV7-8	TRBJ1-1	NA	few	CASSLQGGITEAFF	TGTGCCAGCAGCTTACAGGGAGGGATCACTGAAGCTTTCTTT
TRBV2	TRBJ2-2	TRBD2	few	CASSEPLAGPGSGTGELFF	TGTGCCAGCAGTGAACCACTAGCGGGGCCCGGGAGTGGCACCGGGGAGCTGTTTTTT
TRBV3-1	TRBJ2-7	NA	few	CASSQVDSSYEQYF	TGTGCCAGCAGCCAAGTTGACAGCTCCTACGAGCAGTACTTC
TRBV12-3/TRBV12-4	TRBJ2-1	TRBD2	once	CASSWAGARDEQFF	TGTGCCAGCAGTTGGGCGGGAGCTAGGGATGAGCAGTTCTTC
TRBV7-9	TRBJ1-4	TRBD1	NA	CASSENRGVYEKLFF	TGTGCCAGCAGCGAGAACAGGGGCGTTTATGAAAAACTGTTTTTT
TRBV4-1	TRBJ1-2	NA	few	CASSQDGGLNIGYTF	TGCGCCAGCAGCCAAGATGGAGGGTTGAATATTGGCTACACCTTC
TRBV12-3/TRBV12-4	TRBJ2-3	TRBD1	few	CASNPTQGGTDTQYF	TGTGCCAGCAACCCGACCCAGGGGGGCACAGATACGCAGTATTTT
TRBV20-1	TRBJ2-4	TRBD1	few	CSAMTGGLGNIQYF	TGCAGTGCTATGACAGGGGGCTTGGGAAACATTCAGTACTTC
TRBV6-1	TRBJ1-4	NA	few	CATQLEKLFF	TGTGCCACCCAACTTGAAAAACTGTTTTTT
TRBV29-1	TRBJ2-3	NA	many	CSVDLGGTDTQYF	TGCAGCGTTGATTTGGGCGGGACAGATACGCAGTATTTT
TRBV6-1	TRBJ2-3	TRBD2	many	CASRKSGDSTDTQYF	TGTGCCAGCAGGAAAAGCGGGGACAGCACAGATACGCAGTATTTT
TRBV2	TRBJ2-7	TRBD2	NA	CASSEALGGRLAYEQYF	TGTGCCAGCAGTGAAGCGCTCGGCGGGAGATTGGCTTACGAGCAGTACTTC
TRBV5-1	TRBJ2-1	NA	many	CASSLVAGAYNEQFF	TGCGCCAGCAGCTTGGTAGCAGGGGCCTACAATGAGCAGTTCTTC
TRBV12-3/TRBV12-4	TRBJ1-5	TRBD1	NA	CATSGGQGNQPQHF	TGTGCCACCTCCGGGGGACAGGGGAATCAGCCCCAGCATTTT
TRBV29-1	TRBJ1-4	NA	NA	CSVEEGANEKLFF	TGCAGCGTTGAAGAAGGGGCTAATGAAAAACTGTTTTTT
TRBV2	TRBJ2-5	NA	NA	CASNPVETQYF	TGTGCCAGCAACCCAGTAGAGACCCAGTACTTC
TRBV20-1	TRBJ2-1	TRBD2	few	CSARRENNEQFF	TGCAGTGCTAGGCGGGAGAATAATGAGCAGTTCTTC
TRBV3-1	TRBJ1-1	TRBD1	many	CASSHRRPGGTEAFF	TGTGCCAGCAGCCATCGTAGGCCAGGGGGCACTGAAGCTTTCTTT
TRBV29-1	TRBJ1-1	NA	NA	CSVRVTLNTEAFF	TGCAGCGTTCGCGTGACTTTGAACACTGAAGCTTTCTTT
TRBV6-1	TRBJ2-1	TRBD2	NA	CASRPGGTGSYNEQFF	TGTGCCAGCAGGCCGGGGGGGACTGGGTCCTACAATGAGCAGTTCTTC
TRBV6-4	TRBJ2-3	TRBD2	few	CASRPLAGGTTDTQYF	TGTGCCAGCAGACCACTAGCGGGGGGCACCACAGATACGCAGTATTTT
TRBV2	TRBJ2-3	TRBD2	few	CASSEKLAVTQYF	TGTGCCAGCAGTGAAAAACTAGCGGTTACGCAGTATTTT
TRBV7-9	TRBJ2-1	TRBD2	few	CASSTGTSGSYNEQFF	TGTGCCAGCAGCACCGGGACTAGCGGCTCCTACAATGAGCAGTTCTTC
TRBV29-1	TRBJ2-7	NA	few	CSVVGRPLAYEQYF	TGCAGCGTTGTAGGACGGCCCCTAGCCTACGAGCAGTACTTC
TRBV7-2	TRBJ2-1	TRBD2	NA	CASKNISGRALEQFF	TGTGCCAGCAAAAATATCAGCGGGAGGGCCCTTGAGCAGTTCTTC
TRBV12-3/TRBV12-4	TRBJ1-3	NA	few	CASSLLTGTASGNTIYF	TGTGCCAGCAGTTTACTTACTGGGACGGCCTCTGGAAACACCATATATTTT
TRBV10-3	TRBJ2-2	TRBD1	few	CAIRKGTGGSGELLF	TGTGCCATCAGGAAAGGGACAGGGGGCTCCGGGGAGCTGTTATTT
TRBV11-2	TRBJ2-1	NA	few	CASSLGQTYNEQFF	TGTGCCAGCAGCCTCGGGCAGACCTACAATGAGCAGTTCTTC